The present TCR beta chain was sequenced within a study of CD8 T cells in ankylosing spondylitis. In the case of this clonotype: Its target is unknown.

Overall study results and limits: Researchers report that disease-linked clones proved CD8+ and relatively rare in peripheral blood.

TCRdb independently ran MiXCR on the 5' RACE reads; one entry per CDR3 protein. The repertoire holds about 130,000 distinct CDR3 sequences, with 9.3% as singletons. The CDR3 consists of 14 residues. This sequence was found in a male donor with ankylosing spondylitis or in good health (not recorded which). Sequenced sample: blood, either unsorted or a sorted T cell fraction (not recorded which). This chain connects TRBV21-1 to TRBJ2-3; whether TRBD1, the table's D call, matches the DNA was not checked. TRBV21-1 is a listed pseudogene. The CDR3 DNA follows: TGTGCCAGGAGAAGACGGGATGCCACAGATACGCAGTATTTT. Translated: CARRRRDATDTQYF.